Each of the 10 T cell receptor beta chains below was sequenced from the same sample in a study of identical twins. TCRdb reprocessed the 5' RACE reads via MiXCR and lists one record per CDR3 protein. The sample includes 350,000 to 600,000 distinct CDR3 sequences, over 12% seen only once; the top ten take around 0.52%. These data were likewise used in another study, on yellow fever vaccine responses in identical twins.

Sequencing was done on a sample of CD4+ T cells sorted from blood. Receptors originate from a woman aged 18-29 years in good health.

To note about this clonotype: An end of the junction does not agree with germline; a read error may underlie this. The CDR3 reads CASSSTDRATGELFF. The CDR3 DNA reads TGTGCTAGCAGCTCGACAGACAGGGCCACCGGGGAGCTGTTTTTT. This rearrangement joins TRBV7-7 to TRBJ2-2, with 7 bases aligning to TRBD1. From germline, CDR1 is SSHAT and CDR2 FNYEAQ (reference sequence). The CDR3 is made up of 15 amino acids.

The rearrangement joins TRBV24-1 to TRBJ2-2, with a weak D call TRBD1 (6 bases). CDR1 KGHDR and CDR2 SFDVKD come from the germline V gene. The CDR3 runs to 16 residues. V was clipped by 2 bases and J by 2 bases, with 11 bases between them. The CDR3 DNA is TGTGCCACCAGTGATTACAGGGTTACCAACACCGGGGAGCTGTTTTTT. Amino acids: CATSDYRVTNTGELFF.

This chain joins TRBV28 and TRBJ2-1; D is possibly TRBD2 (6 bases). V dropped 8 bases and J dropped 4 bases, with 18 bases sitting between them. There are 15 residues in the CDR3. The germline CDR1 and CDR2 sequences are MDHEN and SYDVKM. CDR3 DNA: TGTGCCAGCCGCCCCGGAGGGGCCAGTTACAATGAGCAGTTCTTC. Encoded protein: CASRPGGASYNEQFF.

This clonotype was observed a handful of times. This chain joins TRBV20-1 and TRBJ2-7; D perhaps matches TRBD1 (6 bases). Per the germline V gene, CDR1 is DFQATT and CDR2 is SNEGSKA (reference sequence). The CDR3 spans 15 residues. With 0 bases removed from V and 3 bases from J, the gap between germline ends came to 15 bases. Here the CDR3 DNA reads TGCAGTGCTAGAGATACGCAGGGGATAAACTACGAGCAGTACTTC. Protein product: CSARDTQGINYEQYF.

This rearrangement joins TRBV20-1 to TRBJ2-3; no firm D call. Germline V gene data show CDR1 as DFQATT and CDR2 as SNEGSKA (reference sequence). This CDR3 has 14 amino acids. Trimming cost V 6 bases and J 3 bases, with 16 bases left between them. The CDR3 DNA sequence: TGCAGTGCCCAGCGCTCAGGTTCGACAGATACGCAGTATTTT. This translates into CSAQRSGSTDTQYF.

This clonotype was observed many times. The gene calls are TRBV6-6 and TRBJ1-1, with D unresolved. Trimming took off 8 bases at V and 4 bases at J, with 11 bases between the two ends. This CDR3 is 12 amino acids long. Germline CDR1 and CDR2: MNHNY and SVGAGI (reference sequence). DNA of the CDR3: TGTGCCAGCTTCCTCGGTAGCACTGAAGCTTTCTTT. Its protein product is CASFLGSTEAFF.

This CDR3 is CASSKVSGDLVPDTQYF. The CDR3 DNA is TGTGCCAGCAGCAAAGTATCGGGGGACCTCGTGCCAGATACGCAGTATTTT. The chain is built from TRBV21-1 and TRBJ2-3; the D call TRBD2 from the table was never checked on the DNA. TRBV21-1 is designated a pseudogene. The CDR3 spans 17 residues.

CDR3 bases: TGTGCCAGCAGTCCGACAGGGACCCAAGAGACCCAGTACTTC. Encoded protein: CASSPTGTQETQYF. The rearrangement uses TRBV28 and TRBJ2-5, with 7 positions matching TRBD1. Trimming at V came to 5 bases and at J to 1 base, leaving 4 bases not matched to a gene. Germline-derived CDR1 and CDR2 are MDHEN and SYDVKM. The CDR3 consists of 14 residues.

The CDR3 DNA is TGTGCCAGCAGCTTAGCGCTAGGGGCGAGCTCCTACAATGAGCAGTTCTTC. Its translation is CASSLALGASSYNEQFF. This rearrangement joins TRBV7-9 to TRBJ2-1, with TRBD1 as a possible D gene (5 bases). The V gene lost 0 bases and the J gene lost 0 bases, with 12 bases spanning the gap. CDR3 size: 17 residues. Germline V gene data show CDR1 as SEHNR and CDR2 as FQNEAQ (reference sequence).

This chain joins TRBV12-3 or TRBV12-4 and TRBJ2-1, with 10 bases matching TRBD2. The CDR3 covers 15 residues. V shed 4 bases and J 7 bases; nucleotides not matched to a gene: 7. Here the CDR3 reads CASSSTASGRNEQFF. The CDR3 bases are TGTGCCAGCAGTTCGACGGCTAGCGGGAGAAATGAGCAGTTCTTC.